Each of the 28 T cell receptor beta chains below was sequenced from the same sample in a study of blood T cells in healthy people across ages. A second roughly 6 to 12 cycle PCR used barcoded and J-beta primers. A single record per CDR3 protein comes from TCRdb applying MiXCR to the 5' RACE reads. The table records just under 550,000 distinct CDR3 sequences, 24% of them present only once. This same sample was also part of a study on T cells of mothers and their children.

Source material: blood. Every receptor here comes from a boy aged 5 to 17 in good health.

The chain has TRBV5-1 and TRBJ2-5; no firm D call. The closer fit of TRBJ2-1 to the DNA end suggests the J call may be wrong. CDR1 and CDR2 from the germline V gene are SGHRS and YFSETQ. The CDR3 sequence is 14 residues long. Written as DNA, the CDR3 is TGCGCCAGCAGCTTAGGACGGCCGTGGGATGAGCAGTTCTTC. Translating gives CASSLGRPWDEQFF.

The sample holds a few counts of this clonotype. The rearrangement uses TRBV15 and TRBJ1-6; a weak D match, TRBD1 (6 bases). Per germline, CDR1 LNHNV and CDR2 YYDKDF (reference sequence). V was pared by 0 bases and J by 5 bases, with 11 bases between. The CDR3 has 16 amino acids. CDR3: CATSRERGKNNSPLHF. The CDR3 DNA sequence: TGTGCCACCAGCAGAGAGAGGGGGAAAAATAATTCACCCCTCCACTTT.

This clonotype was detected a few times. This chain links TRBV28 with TRBJ1-5, with TRBD1 matching 7 bases. CDR1 and CDR2 from the germline V gene are MDHEN and SYDVKM. The CDR3 loop spans 14 amino acids. V lost 4 bases, J lost 6 bases, and 6 bases stayed unmatched. The CDR3 loop reads CASSYRGAGQPQHF. The CDR3 DNA reads TGTGCCAGCAGTTACAGGGGCGCTGGTCAGCCCCAGCATTTT. Filled out from reference TRBV28 and TRBJ1-5, the complete variable domain reads DVKVTQSSRYLVKRTGEKVFLECVQDMDHENMFWYRQDPGLGLRLIYFSYDVKMKEKGDIPEGYSVSREKKERFSLILESASTNQTSMYLCASSYRGAGQPQHFGDGTRLSIL.

Many counts were recorded for this clonotype. The rearrangement links TRBV7-2 to TRBJ1-5; 8 nucleotides line up with TRBD1. Germline CDR1 is SGHTA and CDR2 is FQGNSA. V shed 5 bases, J shed 7 bases, and the junction held 10 bases outside the gene matches. The CDR3 extends over 15 amino acids. CDR3 in amino acids: CASSLGDRSRQPQHF. The CDR3, as DNA: TGTGCCAGCAGCCTAGGGGACAGGTCGAGGCAGCCCCAGCATTTT.

The chain combines TRBV5-5 with TRBJ2-1; a weak D match, TRBD2 (6 bases). The CDR3 is made up of 15 amino acids. V was clipped by 2 bases and J by 9 bases, with 18 bases between them. Germline lookup yields CDR1 SGHKS and CDR2 YYEKEE (reference sequence). Written as DNA, the CDR3 is TGTGCCAGCAGCTTCGATCGACTAGGGGCGGCTGAGCAGTTCTTC. Residues: CASSFDRLGAAEQFF.

The chain couples TRBV7-6 to TRBJ2-1; 7 nucleotides match TRBD2. Unmatched junction bases numbered 15, after V lost 5 bases and J lost 5 bases. The V gene's germline CDR1 is SGHVS and CDR2 FNYEAQ. This CDR3 is 17 amino acids long. The CDR3 here is CASSRYKPGLQHNEQFF. CDR3 bases: TGTGCCAGCAGCCGTTACAAACCGGGACTACAACACAATGAGCAGTTCTTC.

The CDR3 bases are TGTGCCCCGGTCCGTCCCGTCGGGAGGCCCCCGAACACTGAAGCTTTCTTT. It encodes CAPVRPVGRPPNTEAFF. The genes are TRBV10-3 and TRBJ1-1; D uncertain. This CDR3 contains 17 residues. Germline-derived CDR1 and CDR2 are ENHRY and SYGVKD. Trimming stripped 11 bases from V and 1 base from J, with 26 bases between.

This clonotype was detected once. V is TRBV27 and J is TRBJ1-6; D perhaps matches TRBD1 (5 bases). CDR1 and CDR2 (germline): MNHEY, SMNVEV (reference sequence). The CDR3 is made up of 14 amino acids. Trimming stripped 3 bases from V and 9 bases from J, with 12 bases between. The CDR3 sequence: CASSLGVGSSPLHF. In DNA form, the CDR3 reads TGTGCCAGCAGTTTGGGGGTGGGGAGTTCACCCCTCCACTTT.

This clonotype was detected many times. The chain recombines TRBV7-3 with TRBJ2-7; 10 positions agree with TRBD1. Germline lookup yields CDR1 SGHTA and CDR2 FQGTGA. This CDR3 region has 13 residues. J gave up 3 bases and V 4 bases, and 0 bases lay outside the gene matches. CDR3 amino acids: CASSWTGGYEQYF. DNA of the CDR3: TGTGCCAGCAGCTGGACAGGGGGCTACGAGCAGTACTTC.

The V and J genes are TRBV20-1 and TRBJ2-5, with TRBD2 matching over 7 bases. The J call is uncertain, as TRBJ2-7 better fits the DNA end. The CDR3 runs to 14 residues. CDR1 and CDR2 from the germline V gene are DFQATT and SNEGSKA (reference sequence). The CDR3 reads CSARVSGGSYEQYF. The CDR3 DNA reads TGCAGTGCTAGAGTGTCGGGGGGTTCCTACGAGCAGTACTTC.

The rearrangement uses TRBV6-2 or TRBV6-3 and TRBJ2-1; TRBD2 agrees at 9 bases. Germline lookup yields CDR1 MNHEY and CDR2 SVGEGT. The trim removed 2 bases at V and 3 bases at J, leaving 2 bases unmatched. This CDR3 region has 15 residues. The CDR3 loop reads CASSYARGGYNEQFF. CDR3 DNA: TGTGCCAGCAGTTACGCGCGGGGGGGCTACAATGAGCAGTTCTTC.

This clonotype occurred a few times. The CDR3 DNA sequence: TGTGCCATCAGTGGTGACAGGACTGGCTACACCTTC. Protein sequence: CAISGDRTGYTF. V is TRBV10-3 and J is TRBJ1-2; possibly TRBD1 for D (6 bases). Germline V CDR1 and CDR2: ENHRY, SYGVKD. The CDR3 has 12 amino acids. V gave up 4 bases and J gave up 7 bases, with 10 bases separating them.

The genes are TRBV28 and TRBJ2-7; D possibly corresponds to TRBD1 (6 bases). From germline, CDR1 is MDHEN and CDR2 SYDVKM. Deletions cut 7 bases from V and 5 bases from J, with 12 bases between. The CDR3 is 12 amino acids. CDR3 coding DNA: TGTGCCAGCAAGGCAGGGGTTCACGAGCAGTACTTC. Its translation is CASKAGVHEQYF.

The rearrangement joins TRBV6-5 to TRBJ2-3; 11 bases agree with TRBD2. V was pared by 2 bases and J by 0 bases, with 4 bases of the junction left unmatched. Germline V gene sequence: CDR1 MNHEY, CDR2 SVGAGI. This CDR3 has 17 residues. The CDR3 region is CASSYRTSGRSTDTQYF. CDR3 sequence (DNA): TGTGCCAGCAGTTACAGGACTAGCGGGCGTAGCACAGATACGCAGTATTTT.

The rearrangement joins TRBV27 to TRBJ1-6; D is possibly TRBD1 (6 bases). Germline V lookup: CDR1 MNHEY, CDR2 SMNVEV (reference sequence). The CDR3 has 14 residues. The ends were cut back, 8 bases at V and 2 bases at J, with 10 bases in the middle. The CDR3 region is CASGGRTYNSPLHF. The CDR3 coding sequence is TGTGCCAGCGGGGGCAGGACCTATAATTCACCCCTCCACTTT.

This chain links TRBV25-1 with TRBJ2-7, with 7 bases fitting TRBD1. Germline V CDR1 and CDR2: MGHDK, SYGVNS. The V gene end was trimmed by 3 bases and the J gene end by 2 bases; junction bases not matched to a gene: 1. This CDR3 comprises 13 residues. CDR3 sequence reads: CASSETGTYEQYF. The CDR3 nucleotides are TGTGCCAGCAGTGAGACAGGGACCTACGAGCAGTACTTC.

This clonotype was counted a few times. Mismatch with germline at one junction end may stem from a read error. The CDR3 nucleotides are TGTGTCAGCAGCTTAATTCTCGCGGGAGCCTACAATGAGCAGTTCTTC. Encoded protein: CVSSLILAGAYNEQFF. The genes are TRBV7-3 and TRBJ2-1, with 7 bases matching TRBD2. This CDR3 contains 16 residues. Germline CDR1 reads SGHTA; CDR2 reads FQGTGA.

Only a few counts were recorded for this clonotype. The chain is built from TRBV29-1 and TRBJ1-1, with D unresolved. Germline V CDR1 and CDR2: SQVTM, ANQGSEA. The CDR3 loop spans 16 amino acids. Trimming pared 2 bases from V and 0 bases from J, leaving 16 bases between. CDR3 nucleotide sequence: TGCAGCGTTGAACCACCGGTATCGGGATTGAACACTGAAGCTTTCTTT. Protein sequence: CSVEPPVSGLNTEAFF.

This clonotype was recorded a few times. One end of the junction varies from germline; a read error may be responsible. The V gene is TRBV28, the J gene TRBJ2-1; 9 nucleotides align to TRBD2. The CDR3 has 16 residues. Germline CDR1 MDHEN, CDR2 SYDVKM. CDR3 loop: CASTKGGTSSYSEQFF. The CDR3 region has the DNA TGTGCCAGCACTAAAGGGGGGACTAGCAGCTACAGTGAGCAGTTCTTC.

The chain is built from TRBV4-3 and TRBJ2-4, with 9 bases aligning to TRBD1. The germline V gene encodes CDR1 LGHNA and CDR2 YSLEER. Trimming at V came to 4 bases and at J to 5 bases, leaving 3 bases not matched to a gene. The CDR3 length is 14 residues. The CDR3 DNA is TGCGCCAGCAGCCTGACAGGGGGGGAAAACATTCAGTACTTC. Translation gives CASSLTGGENIQYF.

This clonotype has a handful of counts. The gene calls are TRBV6-6 and TRBJ2-5; 7 bases line up with TRBD2. Near its end, the DNA agrees better with TRBJ2-7, so the J call may be wrong. The germline CDR1 and CDR2 sequences are MNHNY and SVGAGI (reference sequence). CDR3 size: 16 residues. The CDR3 is CASRSGNAYGSYEQYF. The CDR3 nucleotides are TGTGCCAGCAGAAGCGGGAACGCGTATGGCTCCTACGAGCAGTACTTC.

The table lists this clonotype with a few counts. This chain joins TRBV18 and TRBJ1-1; TRBD1 aligns across 9 bases. Germline lookup yields CDR1 KGHSH and CDR2 LQKENI. V was clipped by 5 bases and J by 4 bases; unmatched bases: 5. The CDR3 consists of 14 residues. The CDR3 loop reads CASSTTGGVTEAFF. Here the CDR3 DNA reads TGTGCCAGCTCAACGACAGGGGGTGTCACTGAAGCTTTCTTT.

In this sample, this clonotype turned up a few times. The chain carries TRBV9 and TRBJ1-4; D is ambiguous. CDR1 is SGDLS, CDR2 YYNGEE, per germline. This CDR3 spans 13 amino acids. Deletions cut 4 bases from V and 10 bases from J, with 14 bases between. In DNA, the CDR3 is TGTGCCAGCAGCCCTCAGGAGTACGGAAAACTGTTTTTT. It yields the protein CASSPQEYGKLFF.

In this sample, this clonotype turned up a few times. The V call is TRBV9, the J call TRBJ2-5, with 15 positions matching TRBD2. Near its end, the DNA agrees better with TRBJ2-1, so the J call may be wrong. This CDR3 has 16 amino acids. Germline lookup yields CDR1 SGDLS and CDR2 YYNGEE. The DNA of the CDR3 is TGTGCCAGCAGCCCCTCAGGACTAGCGGGAGGGTATGAGCAGTTCTTC. It encodes CASSPSGLAGGYEQFF.

This clonotype was counted a few times. The chain links TRBV9 to TRBJ2-1; D gene uncertain. Germline lookup yields CDR1 SGDLS and CDR2 YYNGEE. Trimming took 5 bases from V and 0 from J, leaving 12 bases between them. The CDR3 is 15 residues long. CDR3 amino acids: CASSAQLSSYNEQFF. The CDR3 bases are TGTGCCAGCAGTGCACAGCTGAGCTCCTACAATGAGCAGTTCTTC.

In this sample, this clonotype turned up a few times. The chain has TRBV7-2 and TRBJ2-7; D is possibly TRBD2 (7 bases). The tail of the sequence fits TRBJ2-1 better, so the J call may be wrong. This CDR3 spans 14 amino acids. The V gene's germline CDR1 is SGHTA and CDR2 FQGNSA. DNA for the CDR3: TGTGCCAGCGGGAGGGGGGGTACTTACAATGAGCAGTTCTTC. Protein product: CASGRGGTYNEQFF.

A few counts support this clonotype. The gene calls are TRBV29-1 and TRBJ2-1; 9 bases are a match to TRBD1. Germline loops: CDR1 SQVTM, CDR2 ANQGSEA. The ends lost 4 bases at V and 2 bases at J; junction bases unmatched: 3. CDR3 size: 14 residues. The CDR3 sequence is CSVGDRGTYNEQFF. CDR3 nucleotides: TGCAGCGTTGGAGACAGGGGGACCTACAATGAGCAGTTCTTC.

On this clonotype itself: The junction shows a germline mismatch at one end, possibly a read error. The chain has TRBV6-2 or TRBV6-3 and TRBJ1-2, with 7 bases lining up with TRBD1. Looked up from germline, CDR1 is MNHEY and CDR2 is SVGEGT. This CDR3 spans 15 amino acids. The CDR3 bases are TGTGCCAGCAGCCAAGTCCTTGACAGGGACTATGGCTACATCTTC. This translates into CASSQVLDRDYGYIF.